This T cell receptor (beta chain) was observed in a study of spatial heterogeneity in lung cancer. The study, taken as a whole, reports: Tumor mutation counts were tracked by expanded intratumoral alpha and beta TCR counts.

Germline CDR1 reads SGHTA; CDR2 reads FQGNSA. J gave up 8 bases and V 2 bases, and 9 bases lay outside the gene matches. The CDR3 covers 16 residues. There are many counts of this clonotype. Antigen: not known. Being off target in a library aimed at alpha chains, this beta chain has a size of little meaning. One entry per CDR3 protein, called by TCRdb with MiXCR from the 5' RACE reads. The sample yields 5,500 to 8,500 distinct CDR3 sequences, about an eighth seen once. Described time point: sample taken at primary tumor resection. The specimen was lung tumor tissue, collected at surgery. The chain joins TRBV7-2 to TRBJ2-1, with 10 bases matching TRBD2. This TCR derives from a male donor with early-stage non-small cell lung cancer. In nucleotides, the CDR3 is TGTGCCAGCAGCTTAAGGCTAGCGGGGGTCGGTTATGAGCAGTTCTTC. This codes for CASSLRLAGVGYEQFF.